Each of the 12 T cell receptor beta chains below was sequenced from the same sample in a study of response to subunit inactivated influenza vaccine. TCRdb re-derived calls from the RT-PCR reads in MiXCR, one entry per CDR3 protein. Of just under 250,000 distinct CDR3 sequences in the sample, 10% to 15% are singletons; the top ten hold approximately 8.4%. The sample was non-naive T cells sorted from PBMCs, taken around 15 days before vaccination. These receptors were obtained from a man aged 50 to 60 who received an inactivated influenza vaccine.

The sample holds many counts of this clonotype. The chain recombines TRBV3-1 with TRBJ1-1; TRBD1 is a possible D gene (6 bases). The CDR3 extends over 16 amino acids. Between the trimmed V and J ends, which lost 1 base and 4 bases, there was a span of 16 bases. Germline V gene sequence: CDR1 LGHDT, CDR2 YNNKEL (reference sequence). This CDR3 reads CASSQATGLLSTEAFF. CDR3 in DNA: TGTGCCAGCAGCCAAGCTACAGGGTTGTTGAGCACTGAAGCTTTCTTT.

The V call is TRBV20-1, the J call TRBJ1-1; no clear D gene. Trimming removed 1 base from V and 0 bases from J, with 3 bases in between. The germline gives CDR1 DFQATT, CDR2 SNEGSKA (reference sequence). CDR3 size: 12 residues. The CDR3 sequence is CSARGMNTEAFF. DNA of the CDR3: TGCAGTGCTAGAGGGATGAACACTGAAGCTTTCTTT.

This clonotype was seen at least ten times. The rearrangement links TRBV28 to TRBJ2-7, with TRBD1 matching 8 bases. The CDR3 consists of 14 residues. Per the germline V gene, CDR1 is MDHEN and CDR2 is SYDVKM. V dropped 4 bases and J dropped 6; count of bases not matched to a gene: 8. This chain's CDR3 is CASSSPGTGGEQYF. The CDR3 nucleotides read TGTGCCAGCAGTTCCCCCGGGACAGGCGGCGAGCAGTACTTC. Full variable domain (remainder filled in from reference TRBV28 and TRBJ2-7): DVKVTQSSRYLVKRTGEKVFLECVQDMDHENMFWYRQDPGLGLRLIYFSYDVKMKEKGDIPEGYSVSREKKERFSLILESASTNQTSMYLCASSSPGTGGEQYFGPGTRLTVT.

Here the CDR3 reads CASSYESYAGNTIYF. The CDR3 coding sequence is TGTGCCAGCAGCTACGAATCATATGCTGGAAACACCATATATTTT. The rearrangement links TRBV9 to TRBJ1-3; D not resolved. The CDR3 has 15 amino acids. Germline CDR1 and CDR2: SGDLS and YYNGEE. V lost 4 bases, J lost 2 bases, and 13 bases lay in between.

The J gene is TRBJ1-1, the V gene TRBV14; the match to TRBD1 covers 8 bases. The CDR3 is 17 amino acids. The V gene's germline CDR1 is SGHDN and CDR2 FVKESK. The ends lost 4 bases at V and 0 bases at J; junction bases unmatched: 10. The CDR3 here is CASSPRTGTGMNTEAFF. The CDR3 nucleotides are TGTGCCAGCAGCCCGCGGACAGGGACTGGCATGAACACTGAAGCTTTCTTT.

This chain uses TRBV19 with TRBJ2-2; 14 bases are a match to TRBD2. The germline gives CDR1 LNHDA, CDR2 SQIVND (reference sequence). The CDR3 sequence is 17 residues long. V gave up 7 bases and J gave up 4 bases; unmatched junction bases: 8. The CDR3 DNA sequence: TGTGCCAGTACCCCGGGACTAGCGGGAGTCAGCACCGGGGAGCTGTTTTTT. This sequence encodes CASTPGLAGVSTGELFF.

For the CDR3, the DNA is TGTGCCACCAGCAGACAAGACAGGGCTGGGGCCAACGTCCTGACTTTC. This codes for CATSRQDRAGANVLTF. The chain couples TRBV15 to TRBJ2-6; 7 positions match TRBD1. The J segment lost 2 bases and the V segment lost 2 bases, leaving 3 bases of the junction unmatched. The CDR3 is made up of 16 amino acids. Germline V gene lookup returns CDR1 LNHNV and CDR2 YYDKDF (reference sequence).

This clonotype has more than one count but fewer than ten. The chain is built from TRBV24-1 and TRBJ1-2, with D perhaps TRBD1 (5 bases). This CDR3 is 16 amino acids long. Germline V gene sequence: CDR1 KGHDR, CDR2 SFDVKD. V was shortened by 3 bases and J by 4 bases, with 17 bases between the two germline ends. The CDR3 reads CATSDPRSGSRYGYTF. The CDR3 DNA is TGTGCCACCAGTGATCCCCGGTCAGGGAGCCGCTATGGCTACACCTTC.

Only a few counts were recorded for this clonotype. This rearrangement joins TRBV28 to TRBJ2-3; maybe TRBD2 (6 bases). Germline CDR1 MDHEN, CDR2 SYDVKM. The CDR3 contains 14 residues. V lost 8 bases and J lost 4, with 16 bases in between. The CDR3: CASALGGVSDTQYF. In nucleotides, the CDR3 is TGTGCCAGCGCCCTAGGAGGGGTATCAGATACGCAGTATTTT. The full variable domain, with the rest looked up from reference TRBV28 and TRBJ2-3, is DVKVTQSSRYLVKRTGEKVFLECVQDMDHENMFWYRQDPGLGLRLIYFSYDVKMKEKGDIPEGYSVSREKKERFSLILESASTNQTSMYLCASALGGVSDTQYFGPGTRLTVL.

This clonotype was counted at least ten times. V and J are TRBV20-1 and TRBJ2-2, with a tentative D call TRBD2 (5 bases). Trimming stripped 0 bases from V and 10 bases from J, with 12 bases between. Looked up from germline, CDR1 is DFQATT and CDR2 is SNEGSKA (reference sequence). This CDR3 comprises 13 residues. CDR3 region: CSARDSSGSELFF. In DNA, the CDR3 is TGCAGTGCTAGAGATAGTTCGGGGTCGGAGCTGTTTTTT.

The chain has TRBV20-1 and TRBJ1-5; D uncertain. This CDR3 is 14 amino acids long. The V end was cut by 0 bases, the J end by 3 bases, with 9 bases between. Germline loops: CDR1 DFQATT, CDR2 SNEGSKA (reference sequence). The chain's CDR3 is CSARDYDANQPQHF. The DNA of the CDR3 is TGCAGTGCTAGAGATTATGACGCCAATCAGCCCCAGCATTTT.

V gene TRBV20-1 combines with J gene TRBJ1-2; TRBD1 aligns across 10 bases. The V gene's germline CDR1 is DFQATT and CDR2 SNEGSKA (reference sequence). With V trimmed by 3 bases and J by 2 bases, 6 bases remained unmatched. The CDR3 loop spans 15 amino acids. CDR3 sequence reads: CSASPLGQGNYGYTF. The CDR3 DNA is TGCAGTGCTAGCCCACTGGGACAGGGGAACTATGGCTACACCTTC.